The sequence of this T cell receptor beta chain was determined in a study of OX40 agonist ivuxolimab in advanced cancers. Across the whole study: Each patient was given ivuxolimab into a vein every 2 weeks, at 0.01 to 10 mg/kg. In three patients, partial responses were observed, one with hepatocellular carcinoma and two with cutaneous melanoma. Study-level findings and limits: Those patients achieving a partial response at 0.1-3.0 mg/kg showed among the lowest clonal expansion. Some nonresponders also had low normalized T-cell clonal expansion.

V lost 1 base to trimming and J lost 7 bases, with 11 bases between them. The CDR3 runs 14 residues. Germline assignment: CDR1 MNHEY and CDR2 SMNVEV (reference sequence). Produced via immunoSEQ multiplex PCR; TCRdb's table is partial and in-frame only. This sample has some 65,000 clones, with about 85% found just once. For this clone: Its antigen is not identified.

The chain couples TRBV27 to TRBJ2-1; possible D gene TRBD1, 7 bases. This TCR was recovered from an adult with an advanced solid tumor such as melanoma, head and neck, liver or kidney cancer. Sequenced here: CD4+ or CD8+ T cells sorted from blood, sampled in a trial of the OX40 agonist ivuxolimab. The CDR3 DNA sequence: TGTGCCAGCAGTTTATTGACAGGGAGGAATGAGCAGTTCTTC. Protein: CASSLLTGRNEQFF.